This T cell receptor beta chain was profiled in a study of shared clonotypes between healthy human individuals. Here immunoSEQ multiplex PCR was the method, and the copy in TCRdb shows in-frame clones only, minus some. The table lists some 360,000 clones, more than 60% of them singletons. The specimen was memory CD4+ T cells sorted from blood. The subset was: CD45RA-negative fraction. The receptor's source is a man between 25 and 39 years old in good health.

The CDR3 DNA reads as TGTGCCAGCAGCAACCCGGGGACCGGGGAGCTGTTTTTT. Protein product: CASSNPGTGELFF. The chain employs TRBV7-8 and TRBJ2-2; possibly TRBD2 for D (5 bases). V dropped 5 bases and J dropped 5 bases, with 9 bases sitting between them. This CDR3 comprises 13 residues. Germline V gives CDR1 SGHVS, CDR2 FQNEAQ.